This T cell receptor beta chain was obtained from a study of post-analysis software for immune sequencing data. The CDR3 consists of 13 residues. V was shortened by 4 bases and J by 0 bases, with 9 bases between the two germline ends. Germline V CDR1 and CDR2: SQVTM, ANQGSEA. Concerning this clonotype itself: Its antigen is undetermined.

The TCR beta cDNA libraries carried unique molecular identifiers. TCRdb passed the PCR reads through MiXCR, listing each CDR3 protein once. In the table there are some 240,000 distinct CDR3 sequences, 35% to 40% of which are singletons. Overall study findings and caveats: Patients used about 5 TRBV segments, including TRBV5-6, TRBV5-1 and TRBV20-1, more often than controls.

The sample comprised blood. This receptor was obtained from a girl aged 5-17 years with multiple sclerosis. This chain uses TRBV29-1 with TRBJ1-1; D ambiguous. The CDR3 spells CSVVRSMNTEAFF. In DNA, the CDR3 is TGCAGCGTTGTTCGTTCGATGAACACTGAAGCTTTCTTT.